The sequence of this TCR beta chain was determined in a study of shared clonotypes between healthy human individuals. The study's findings and limits: Non-shared clonotypes showed lower generation probabilities than clonotypes common to all four donors. Sampling included only blood; tissue repertoires likely differ.

Germline values: CDR1 MDHEN, CDR2 SYDVKM. Trimming took off 3 bases at V and 6 bases at J, with 9 bases between the two ends. This CDR3 region has 14 residues. This clone has just one count. The antigen is unknown. Every immunoSEQ plate was one replicate of a subset's evenly spread DNA. For sorted subsets, roughly 200 ng DNA per replicate equaled approximately 30,000 T cell genomes. The assay was immunoSEQ multiplex PCR, and TCRdb's table has in-frame clones only and misses some. This sample has 2 million to 2.5 million clones; roughly 92% occur once, and the top ten carry 0.37%. The chain is built from TRBV28 and TRBJ1-6; D remains unclear. The sequence was collected from a man aged 18 to 30 in good health. Some clones in this sample may be carry-over from other donors' samples. The specimen sequenced was naive CD4+ T cells from PBMCs. As for subset: CD45RA+ positively selected. The CDR3 DNA follows: TGTGCCAGCAGTTTCGGTCTGGGTAATTCACCCCTCCACTTT. Its translation is CASSFGLGNSPLHF. The whole variable domain, remainder taken from reference TRBV28 and TRBJ1-6, is DVKVTQSSRYLVKRTGEKVFLECVQDMDHENMFWYRQDPGLGLRLIYFSYDVKMKEKGDIPEGYSVSREKKERFSLILESASTNQTSMYLCASSFGLGNSPLHFGNGTRLTVT.